The TCR beta chain described here comes from a study of blood T cell repertoires in COVID-19. Study in general: The study drew acute and convalescent COVID-19 samples from the United States, Italy and Spain.

Authors' methods: Estimated nucleated cell counts came from reference gene primer amplification. Generated by immunoSEQ multiplex PCR, the TCRdb table keeps only in-frame clones and is missing some. V and J calls and clone size are those listed in that table; D and trimming were worked out from the DNA. The sample records roughly 330,000 clones, around 87% being singletons. As regards this clone: At one of its ends the junction is not consistent with the germline gene, which may arise from a read error.

This CDR3 is 16 amino acids long. Per germline, CDR1 SGHVS and CDR2 FNYEAQ. The TCR originated in a woman in her twenties or thirties who had recovered from COVID-19. The chain combines TRBV7-6 with TRBJ2-4; 11 bases line up with TRBD2. Source material: PBMCs or T cells enriched from blood (not recorded which). The CDR3: CASSLALSGLAAIQYF. The DNA for the CDR3 is TGTGCCAGCAGCCTAGCGCTATCGGGACTAGCGGCAATTCAGTACTTC.